This T cell receptor beta chain was observed in a study of T cells in Graves' hyperthyroidism and ophthalmopathy. Amplification targeted TCR beta CDR3 regions from RNA transcripts. HTBI primers drove first-round RT-PCR of the TCR CDR3. TCRdb recomputed calls from the multiplex PCR reads with MiXCR, one row per CDR3 protein. The table records about 840,000 distinct CDR3 sequences, 35% to 45% of them present only once. About this clonotype: A read error may be the cause here, since a much bigger clone is one base away.

CDR1 and CDR2 (germline): SGHTA, FQGNSA. This CDR3 is 13 amino acids long. With 2 bases removed from V and 5 bases from J, the gap between germline ends came to 9 bases. This receptor was obtained from a man younger than 35 with Graves' hyperthyroidism. Material: blood. The J gene is TRBJ2-5, the V gene TRBV7-2, with D possibly being TRBD1 or TRBD2 (5 bases each). CDR3 sequence (DNA): TGTGCCAGCAGCTTATGCAGGGACGAGACCCAGTACTTC. Amino acid sequence: CASSLCRDETQYF.